This T cell receptor beta chain stems from a study of blood T cells in healthy people across ages. General study points: A roughly linear fall in TCR beta diversity per million T cells was seen with increasing age.

Every donor contributed around 10 milliliters of peripheral blood by blood draw. A second PCR of about 7 to 11 cycles used a sample-barcoded 5' primer and a J-beta primer mix. CDR3-containing paired-end reads numbered at least 2.5 million in each sample. TCRdb itself ran the 5' RACE reads through MiXCR, one entry per CDR3 protein. The data hold more than 550,000 distinct CDR3 sequences, with about 20% observed a single time. Note on this clonotype: Its antigen is not identified.

The CDR3 is 18 amino acids. V shed 0 bases, J shed 2 bases, and the junction held 14 bases outside the gene matches. Germline-derived CDR1 and CDR2 are DFQATT and SNEGSKA (reference sequence). Material: blood. This clonotype was sampled from a man between 65 and 85 years old in good health. The rearrangement links TRBV20-1 to TRBJ2-7; 9 nucleotides align to TRBD2. The DNA of the CDR3 is TGCAGTGCTAGAGATCGAAAAAGCGGGGGGCCAACCCCCTACGAGCAGTACTTC. Translation gives CSARDRKSGGPTPYEQYF.